Listed here are 14 T cell receptor beta chains from one sample, sequenced in a study of blood T cell repertoires in COVID-19. The repertoire was sequenced with immunoSEQ multiplex PCR; TCRdb's copy has only in-frame clones and lacks some. The sample holds roughly 280,000 clones, approximately 86% seen once. Sequencing was performed on peripheral blood. Receptors were obtained from a man aged 35 to 55 with active or convalescent COVID-19.

The chain is built from TRBV5-1 and TRBJ1-2; D perhaps matches TRBD1 (5 bases). CDR3 length: 17 residues. V was shortened by 1 base and J by 7 bases, with 23 bases between the two germline ends. The germline gives CDR1 SGHRS, CDR2 YFSETQ. The CDR3 coding sequence is TGCGCCAGCAGCTTGATGTATCTACGCGGCAGGGTGAGTGGCTACACCTTC. It yields the protein CASSLMYLRGRVSGYTF.

The rearrangement links TRBV24-1 to TRBJ2-1; 8 bases agree with TRBD1. Germline-derived CDR1 and CDR2 are KGHDR and SFDVKD. The CDR3 spans 15 residues. Unmatched junction bases numbered 10, after V lost 6 bases and J lost 7 bases. The CDR3 DNA sequence: TGTGCCACCAGTTCACCCAGGGGGCGCCTGAATGAGCAGTTCTTC. The encoded protein is CATSSPRGRLNEQFF.

This clone was seen just once. The chain couples TRBV11-2 to TRBJ2-1, with 9 bases matching TRBD2. Germline CDR1 SGHAT, CDR2 FQNNGV. The CDR3 totals 15 residues. V lost 5 bases, J lost 0 bases, and 2 bases stayed unmatched. The CDR3 reads CASSRLADSYNEQFF. CDR3 nucleotide sequence: TGTGCCAGCAGCAGACTAGCGGACTCCTACAATGAGCAGTTCTTC. Complete variable domain (other parts from reference TRBV11-2 and TRBJ2-1): EAGVAQSPRYKIIEKRQSVAFWCNPISGHATLYWYQQILGQGPKLLIQFQNNGVVDDSQLPKDRFSAERLKGVDSTLKIQPAKLEDSAVYLCASSRLADSYNEQFFGPGTRLTVL.

The chain carries TRBV21-1 and TRBJ1-1; the table gives TRBD1 as D, unverified against the DNA. TRBV21-1 is noted as a pseudogene. The CDR3 totals 15 residues. In nucleotides, the CDR3 is TGTGCCATCGACAGGGAGGCGGGTATGAACACTGAAGCTTTCTTT. Translating it yields CAIDREAGMNTEAFF.

The rearrangement uses TRBV5-1 and TRBJ1-1, with D unclear. The CDR3 length is 12 residues. V was pared by 4 bases and J by 11 bases, with 15 bases between. Per the germline V gene, CDR1 is SGHRS and CDR2 is YFSETQ. The CDR3 sequence: CASSTRTGEAFF. The CDR3 nucleotides read TGCGCCAGCAGCACCCGGACCGGGGAGGCTTTCTTT.

V is TRBV5-1 and J is TRBJ2-7, with 10 nucleotides matching TRBD2. The V and J ends lost 4 bases and 0 bases, in that order; junction bases with no gene match: 7. The germline V gene encodes CDR1 SGHRS and CDR2 YFSETQ. The CDR3 totals 16 residues. The CDR3 nucleotides are TGCGCCAGCAGCCAAACTAGCGGGATTAGCTCCTACGAGCAGTACTTC. It yields the protein CASSQTSGISSYEQYF.

The rearrangement joins TRBV6-5 to TRBJ2-2; 7 bases fit TRBD2. Per germline, CDR1 MNHEY and CDR2 SVGAGI. Losses at the gene ends were 6 bases for V and 6 bases for J; bases not matched to a gene: 10. The CDR3 runs to 15 residues. CDR3 DNA: TGTGCCAGCAGCCGGGACTACTCGGTGGCCGGGGAGCTGTTTTTT. Translation gives CASSRDYSVAGELFF.

This chain uses TRBV10-1 with TRBJ1-5; D perhaps matches TRBD1 (6 bases). V gave up 11 bases and J gave up 5 bases, with 25 bases separating them. Per the germline V gene, CDR1 is WNHNN and CDR2 is SYGVQD (reference sequence). There are 16 residues in the CDR3. Written as DNA, the CDR3 is TGCGCCCGCTACGAAAGAAGACAGGCCATTCATCAGCCCCAGCATTTT. Translating gives CARYERRQAIHQPQHF.

The CDR3 protein is CASSLGLAATEQFF. Here the CDR3 DNA reads TGTGCCAGCAGCCTGGGGCTAGCGGCTACTGAGCAGTTCTTC. The rearrangement joins TRBV7-3 to TRBJ2-1; 7 nucleotides agree with TRBD2. This CDR3 comprises 14 residues. Germline CDR1 and CDR2: SGHTA and FQGTGA. Germline trimming cut 5 bases from V and 9 bases from J; bases unmatched to any gene: 10.

The chain has TRBV4-2 and TRBJ1-5; D is ambiguous. With 0 bases removed from V and 1 base from J, the gap between germline ends came to 4 bases. Germline V CDR1 and CDR2: LGHNA, YNFKEQ. The CDR3 totals 14 residues. The CDR3 spells CASSQEGSNQPQHF. DNA of the CDR3: TGTGCCAGCAGCCAAGAGGGCAGCAATCAGCCCCAGCATTTT.

V gene TRBV5-1 combines with J gene TRBJ2-7; 11 bases agree with TRBD2. CDR1 is SGHRS, CDR2 YFSETQ, per germline. The CDR3 totals 15 residues. Unmatched junction bases numbered 6, after V lost 5 bases and J lost 2 bases. CDR3 nucleotide sequence: TGCGCCAGCAGTACTAGCGGGAGCAACCCCTACGAGCAGTACTTC. Amino acid sequence: CASSTSGSNPYEQYF.

This chain links TRBV9 with TRBJ1-3; D unresolved. Germline V lookup: CDR1 SGDLS, CDR2 YYNGEE. Trimming stripped 4 bases from V and 4 bases from J, with 6 bases between. The CDR3 loop spans 12 amino acids. In nucleotides, the CDR3 is TGTGCCAGCAGCCCTCCGGGAAACACCATATATTTT. This translates into CASSPPGNTIYF.

V gene TRBV7-9 combines with J gene TRBJ1-1, with a possible D match to TRBD1 (5 bases). This CDR3 spans 16 amino acids. Germline CDR1 is SEHNR and CDR2 is FQNEAQ (reference sequence). V shed 4 bases and J shed 5 bases, with 20 bases lying between them. The CDR3 region is CASSSPAGPRGTEAFF. The DNA of the CDR3 is TGTGCCAGCAGCTCTCCTGCCGGGCCCCGGGGGACTGAAGCTTTCTTT.

V is TRBV5-1 and J is TRBJ1-1; possibly TRBD1 for D (6 bases). Germline V gene data show CDR1 as SGHRS and CDR2 as YFSETQ. Trimming pared 4 bases from V and 3 bases from J, leaving 13 bases between. The length of the CDR3 is 14 residues. The chain's CDR3 is CASSPISGDTEAFF. The CDR3 coding sequence is TGCGCCAGCAGCCCAATTTCAGGGGACACTGAAGCTTTCTTT.